These T cell receptor beta chains were read from a single sample in a study of blood T cell repertoires in COVID-19. Sequencing used immunoSEQ multiplex PCR; TCRdb keeps in-frame clones, though not all of them. The profile shows around 180,000 clones, roughly 83% of them singletons. The sequenced sample was PBMCs or T cells enriched from blood (not recorded which). The source is a woman in her twenties or thirties who had recovered from COVID-19. Each CDR3 is given with its conserved first and last residue. The D gene is left open where the match is weak. A clone size is listed for some rows: how often the clone was seen (once, few, many), or a class if it is expanded.

.	TRBV6-4	.	TRBJ2-2	TGTGCCAGCAGTGACTACCCCCCCGACTTAGCGGCAAACACCGGGGAGCTGTTTTTT	CASSDYPPDLAANTGELFF
.	TRBV4-1	.	TRBJ2-7	TGCGCCAGCAGCCAAGGAGAGGCCTACGAGCAGTACTTC	CASSQGEAYEQYF
.	TRBV6-6	.	TRBJ1-5	TGTGCCAGCACGGGAAGCAATCAGCCCCAGCATTTT	CASTGSNQPQHF
.	TRBV5-1	.	TRBJ2-1	TGCGCCAGCAGCTCAGGGGACGACTACAATGAGCAGTTCTTC	CASSSGDDYNEQFF
.	TRBV5-1	.	TRBJ2-1	TGCGCCAGCAGCTTGGAACGGGGGACGAGCTCCTACAATGAGCAGTTCTTC	CASSLERGTSSYNEQFF
once	TRBV4-1	.	TRBJ1-3	TGCGCCAGCAGCCAAGACCCCTGGACAGAGGGAAACACCATATATTTT	CASSQDPWTEGNTIYF
.	TRBV3-1/TRBV3-2	.	TRBJ1-2	TGTGCCAGCAGCCAAGGGCCCTCGGGTTATGGCTACACCTTC	CASSQGPSGYGYTF
.	TRBV7-9	TRBD1	TRBJ2-7	TGTGCCAGCAGCCCTGGACAGGGGAGGTACGAGCAGTACTTC	CASSPGQGRYEQYF
.	TRBV5-4	.	TRBJ2-3	TGTGCCAGCCGACCCCGAGGGGGGGGCACAGATACGCAGTATTTT	CASRPRGGGTDTQYF
.	TRBV21-1	.	TRBJ1-3	TGTGCCAGCAGTTCGACAGTCTCGGGAAACACCATATATTTT	CASSSTVSGNTIYF